Each of the 6 T cell receptor beta chains below was sequenced from the same sample in a study of shared clonotypes between healthy human individuals. Method: immunoSEQ multiplex PCR; TCRdb's copy keeps in-frame clones and lacks some. The data show 2 million to 2.5 million clones, about 95% seen once. CD45RO-negative CD8 cells positively selected for CCR7 made up the naive population, which excluded terminally differentiated effector memory CD45RA+ cells. Sample: naive CD8+ T cells sorted from blood. The source of these receptors is a man aged 18 to 30 in good health.

Concerning this clone itself: The identical CDR3 is also encoded by other nucleotide sequences in the sample. CDR3 nucleotides: TGTGCCAGCAGTTTGAACACCGGGGAGCTGTTTTTT. Its translation is CASSLNTGELFF. J is TRBJ2-2 and V is TRBV27; D is unclear. The ends were cut back, 3 bases at V and 1 base at J, with 0 bases in the middle. Looked up from germline, CDR1 is MNHEY and CDR2 is SMNVEV (reference sequence). The CDR3 loop spans 12 amino acids.

The chain combines TRBV29-1 with TRBJ2-7; no firm D call. Trimming took off 4 bases at V and 2 bases at J, with 9 bases between the two ends. Germline V gene data show CDR1 as SQVTM and CDR2 as ANQGSEA. The CDR3 covers 12 residues. CDR3 residues: CSVAPGPYEQYF. The DNA for the CDR3 is TGCAGCGTTGCCCCAGGACCCTACGAGCAGTACTTC.

Worth noting for this clone: This sample also contains other DNA sequences that code for the same CDR3. The chain is built from TRBV7-9 and TRBJ2-2; 12 positions match TRBD2. Germline V CDR1 and CDR2: SEHNR, FQNEAQ (reference sequence). V shed 5 bases, J shed 0 bases, and the junction held 4 bases outside the gene matches. The CDR3 has 17 amino acids. CDR3 loop: CASSRGLAGSNTGELFF. DNA of the CDR3: TGTGCCAGCAGCAGAGGACTAGCGGGATCGAACACCGGGGAGCTGTTTTTT. Combining the CDR3 with reference TRBV7-9 and TRBJ2-2 gives the whole variable domain DTGVSQNPRHKITKRGQNVTFRCDPISEHNRLYWYRQTLGQGPEFLTYFQNEAQLEKSRLLSDRFSAERPKGSFSTLEIQRTEQGDSAMYLCASSRGLAGSNTGELFFGEGSRLTVL.

This chain joins TRBV11-2 and TRBJ2-7; TRBD1 matches 10 bases. The germline gives CDR1 SGHAT, CDR2 FQNNGV. The CDR3 spans 15 residues. The ends lost 3 bases at V and 2 bases at J; junction bases unmatched: 4. CDR3 loop: CASSFAGTGAYEQYF. DNA for the CDR3: TGTGCCAGCAGCTTCGCCGGGACAGGGGCCTACGAGCAGTACTTC. Combining the CDR3 with reference TRBV11-2 and TRBJ2-7 gives the whole variable domain EAGVAQSPRYKIIEKRQSVAFWCNPISGHATLYWYQQILGQGPKLLIQFQNNGVVDDSQLPKDRFSAERLKGVDSTLKIQPAKLEDSAVYLCASSFAGTGAYEQYFGPGTRLTVT.

The chain couples TRBV11-1 to TRBJ2-7; tentative D call: TRBD1 (6 bases). This CDR3 comprises 16 residues. Germline V CDR1 and CDR2: SGHAT, FQDESV (reference sequence). Trimming left V 8 bases short and J 0 bases short, with 20 bases between. The CDR3 here is CASSGIGQISSYEQYF. The CDR3, as DNA: TGTGCCAGCTCCGGAATTGGACAGATTAGCTCCTACGAGCAGTACTTC.

This CDR3 reads CASSLESRAGVAGELFF. The CDR3 DNA sequence: TGTGCCAGCAGCTTAGAGTCTCGGGCAGGGGTGGCCGGGGAGCTGTTTTTT. This chain joins TRBV11-2 and TRBJ2-2; possible D gene TRBD1, 6 bases. This CDR3 is 17 amino acids long. Trimming cost V 0 bases and J 6 bases, with 17 bases left between them. Germline V gives CDR1 SGHAT, CDR2 FQNNGV.